The T cell receptor beta chain under discussion was sequenced for a study of post-analysis software for immune sequencing data. The CDR3 spans 12 residues. Trimming took 5 bases from V and 0 from J, leaving 4 bases between them. CDR1 is KGHSH, CDR2 LQKENI, per germline. This clonotype was observed a handful of times. The antigen remains unidentified. General study findings and limits: Several TRBV segments were more frequent in patients than controls; TRBV5-6, TRBV5-1 and TRBV20-1 belonged to this group. Strong same-batch co-clustering of samples appeared with F measure clustering. Comparison with controls showed significantly lower normalized Chao1 diversity in multiple sclerosis patients.

Built from TCR beta cDNA, the libraries had unique molecular identifiers in them. TCRdb itself ran the PCR reads through MiXCR, one entry per CDR3 protein. The top ten hold more than 1.3% of the sample, which has about 170,000 distinct CDR3 sequences, 30% seen once. The chain employs TRBV18 and TRBJ1-2; D unresolved. This receptor was taken from a girl aged 5-17 years with multiple sclerosis. The specimen sequenced was blood. CDR3 nucleotide sequence: TGTGCCAGCTCAGAAGCTAACTATGGCTACACCTTC. Residues: CASSEANYGYTF.